The 29 T cell receptor beta chains given below trace back to one sample, sequenced in a study of blood T cells in healthy people across ages. It was with a sample-barcoded 5' primer and a J-beta primer mix that a second PCR of about 6 to 12 cycles was run. TCRdb redid the calling of the 5' RACE reads with MiXCR, one entry per CDR3 protein. This table has 1.5 million or so distinct CDR3 sequences, 42% appearing once. The sequencing input was blood. The receptor source for this set is a woman younger than 30 in good health.

There are a few counts of this clonotype. This chain uses TRBV6-5 with TRBJ2-1, with 7 bases matching TRBD2. The CDR3 extends over 15 amino acids. J lost 2 bases, V lost 2 bases, and 3 bases had no gene match. Germline-derived CDR1 and CDR2 are MNHEY and SVGAGI. The CDR3 DNA follows: TGTGCCAGCAGTTACGGGAGGGTACCCTACAATGAGCAGTTCTTC. Translated: CASSYGRVPYNEQFF.

This clonotype was counted only a few times. The chain couples TRBV5-6 to TRBJ1-2; D uncertain. With 4 bases removed from V and 3 bases from J, the gap between germline ends came to 7 bases. Germline V gene sequence: CDR1 SGHDT, CDR2 YYEEEE. The CDR3 is 12 residues long. The CDR3 coding sequence is TGTGCCAGCAGCGCATACGACTATGGCTACACCTTC. Its translation is CASSAYDYGYTF.

This clonotype was found a few times. This chain connects TRBV28 to TRBJ1-1; D is perhaps TRBD1 (6 bases). This CDR3 region has 15 residues. CDR1 is MDHEN, CDR2 SYDVKM, per germline. V dropped 4 bases and J dropped 0 bases, with 12 bases sitting between them. The CDR3: CASSSTGLMNTEAFF. CDR3 nucleotide sequence: TGTGCCAGCAGTTCCACAGGGTTAATGAACACTGAAGCTTTCTTT.

V usage is TRBV27 and J usage is TRBJ1-3, with TRBD1 matching over 9 bases. The CDR3 runs 15 residues. With V trimmed by 7 bases and J by 2 bases, 6 bases remained unmatched. Germline lookup yields CDR1 MNHEY and CDR2 SMNVEV (reference sequence). CDR3: CASKGGTGPGNTIYF. CDR3 bases: TGTGCCAGCAAGGGTGGGACAGGGCCTGGAAACACCATATATTTT.

This clonotype was seen just once. CDR3 in DNA: TGCAGTGCTAGATCCCGACTAGCGGGCATAGGTGAGCAGTTCTTC. Translating it yields CSARSRLAGIGEQFF. This chain uses TRBV20-1 with TRBJ2-1; TRBD2 matches at 10 bases. Germline trimming cut 2 bases from V and 9 bases from J; bases unmatched to any gene: 10. In germline, CDR1 is DFQATT, CDR2 SNEGSKA (reference sequence). This CDR3 comprises 15 residues.

The chain recombines TRBV7-2 with TRBJ2-1; D gene uncertain. The CDR3 covers 16 residues. The V gene lost 0 bases and the J gene lost 2 bases, with 11 bases spanning the gap. The germline CDR1 and CDR2 sequences are SGHTA and FQGNSA. The CDR3: CASSLAGPDAYNEQFF. CDR3 nucleotides: TGTGCCAGCAGCTTAGCCGGGCCGGATGCCTACAATGAGCAGTTCTTC.

This clonotype was detected many times. V usage is TRBV29-1 and J usage is TRBJ2-7; D not resolved. CDR3 size: 12 residues. Germline values: CDR1 SQVTM, CDR2 ANQGSEA. The V end lost 6 bases, the J end lost 0 bases, and 9 bases lay between the germline ends. CDR3 in DNA: TGCAGCGTGGGGATCTCCTCCTACGAGCAGTACTTC. Amino acid sequence: CSVGISSYEQYF.

This clonotype was picked up a small number of times. This chain connects TRBV9 to TRBJ2-1; D is possibly TRBD1 or TRBD2 (5 bases each). The germline CDR1 and CDR2 sequences are SGDLS and YYNGEE. V was clipped by 3 bases and J by 0 bases, with 16 bases between them. The CDR3 consists of 17 residues. The CDR3 sequence is CASSGSSGTASYNEQFF. For the CDR3, the DNA is TGTGCCAGCAGCGGTAGCTCCGGGACGGCCTCCTACAATGAGCAGTTCTTC.

This clonotype appeared once. The rearrangement joins TRBV20-1 to TRBJ2-2, with D perhaps TRBD1 or TRBD2 (6 bases each). The V end was cut by 2 bases, the J end by 5 bases, with 12 bases between. Germline CDR1 is DFQATT and CDR2 is SNEGSKA (reference sequence). The CDR3 is 14 amino acids. This CDR3 is CSARPRGGTGELFF. As DNA, the CDR3 is TGCAGTGCTAGACCCCGAGGGGGGACCGGGGAGCTGTTTTTT.

This clonotype appeared a few times. The CDR3, as DNA: TGTGCCAGCACTCGGGGGGACAGGATAAGTGAAAAACTGTTTTTT. This translates into CASTRGDRISEKLFF. The V call is TRBV7-9, the J call TRBJ1-4, with 8 bases that match TRBD1. This CDR3 region has 15 residues. Losses at the gene ends were 7 bases for V and 7 bases for J; bases not matched to a gene: 11. Looked up from germline, CDR1 is SEHNR and CDR2 is FQNEAQ (reference sequence).

As to this clonotype: Sequence at one end of the junction differs from germline and may be a read error. The rearrangement uses TRBV12-3 or TRBV12-4 and TRBJ2-7; 7 bases are shared with TRBD2. The CDR3 has 14 residues. Here the CDR3 reads CAGSFGDGREEQYF. The CDR3 DNA reads as TGTGCCGGCAGTTTTGGGGATGGGAGGGAGGAGCAGTACTTC.

The J gene is TRBJ2-3, the V gene TRBV11-2, with 9 bases that match TRBD1. V gave up 1 base and J gave up 6 bases; unmatched junction bases: 8. The germline V gene encodes CDR1 SGHAT and CDR2 FQNNGV. This CDR3 has 16 amino acids. CDR3 sequence reads: CASSLGGQGLKDTQYF. CDR3 nucleotide sequence: TGTGCCAGCAGCTTAGGGGGACAGGGATTAAAGGATACGCAGTATTTT.

The CDR3 sequence is CASRGTSGSSWTGELFF. Here the CDR3 DNA reads TGTGCCAGCAGGGGTACTAGCGGGAGTAGCTGGACCGGGGAGCTGTTTTTT. V and J are TRBV7-2 and TRBJ2-2, with 11 bases aligning to TRBD2. In germline, CDR1 is SGHTA, CDR2 FQGNSA. The trim removed 6 bases at V and 5 bases at J, leaving 11 bases unmatched. The CDR3 is made up of 17 amino acids. The full variable domain, rest sourced from reference TRBV7-2 and TRBJ2-2, is GAGVSQSPSNKVTEKGKDVELRCDPISGHTALYWYRQSLGQGLEFLIYFQGNSAPDKSGLPSDRFSAERTGGSVSTLTIQRTQQEDSAVYLCASRGTSGSSWTGELFFGEGSRLTVL.

The chain links TRBV7-2 to TRBJ2-7; 13 bases are a match to TRBD2. The CDR3 consists of 15 residues. The V segment lost 2 bases and the J segment 4 bases; nucleotides outside the gene matches: 2. CDR1 is SGHTA, CDR2 FQGNSA, per germline. The CDR3 spells CASSLTSGGAYEQYF. The CDR3 DNA reads as TGTGCCAGCAGCTTAACTAGCGGGGGGGCTTACGAGCAGTACTTC.

J is TRBJ2-7 and V is TRBV6-1; 7 bases match TRBD1. The V gene's germline CDR1 is MNHNS and CDR2 SASEGT. The V segment lost 4 bases and the J segment 2 bases; nucleotides outside the gene matches: 5. The CDR3 loop spans 14 amino acids. CDR3 residues: CASSVMGQPYEQYF. The CDR3 DNA is TGTGCCAGCAGTGTGATGGGACAGCCCTACGAGCAGTACTTC.

The V call is TRBV2, the J call TRBJ2-3, with 8 bases aligning to TRBD2. Germline CDR1 reads SNHLY; CDR2 reads FYNNEI. The CDR3 runs 16 residues. V trimming: 6 bases; J trimming: 6 bases; junction bases outside the gene matches: 14. CDR3 sequence: CASRKLAAGQGDTQYF. The CDR3 bases are TGTGCCAGCAGAAAACTAGCGGCGGGCCAGGGCGATACGCAGTATTTT. Combining the CDR3 with reference TRBV2 and TRBJ2-3 gives the whole variable domain EPEVTQTPSHQVTQMGQEVILRCVPISNHLYFYWYRQILGQKVEFLVSFYNNEISEKSEIFDDQFSVERPDGSNFTLKIRSTKLEDSAMYFCASRKLAAGQGDTQYFGPGTRLTVL.

The chain recombines TRBV4-2 with TRBJ1-2; tentatively, D is TRBD1 (5 bases). The CDR3 extends over 12 amino acids. Trimming removed 1 base from V and 7 bases from J, with 7 bases in between. Looked up from germline, CDR1 is LGHNA and CDR2 is YNFKEQ. The CDR3 region is CASSQAGTGYTF. As DNA, the CDR3 is TGTGCCAGCAGCCAAGCAGGGACTGGCTACACCTTC.

The rearrangement uses TRBV30 and TRBJ2-5, with 7 bases identical to TRBD1. Germline CDR1 is GTSNPN and CDR2 is SVGIG (reference sequence). This CDR3 region has 14 residues. Losses at the gene ends were 4 bases for V and 1 base for J; bases not matched to a gene: 6. CDR3 loop: CAWNRGQPQETQYF. CDR3 in DNA: TGTGCCTGGAATAGGGGACAGCCCCAAGAGACCCAGTACTTC.

The gene calls are TRBV11-2 and TRBJ1-3; 9 positions agree with TRBD1. This CDR3 spans 14 amino acids. Per the germline V gene, CDR1 is SGHAT and CDR2 is FQNNGV. With 5 bases clipped from V and 4 bases from J, the junction kept 3 bases outside the gene matches. The DNA of the CDR3 is TGTGCCAGCAGCCAACAGGGGGCCGGAAACACCATATATTTT. Its protein product is CASSQQGAGNTIYF.

V is TRBV20-1 and J is TRBJ2-1; D possibly matches TRBD1 or TRBD2 (5 bases each). The germline gives CDR1 DFQATT, CDR2 SNEGSKA (reference sequence). The CDR3 length is 13 residues. Between the trimmed V and J ends, which lost 2 bases and 7 bases, there was a span of 12 bases. The CDR3, as DNA: TGCAGTGCTAGACCCGGGGCGGCAAATGAGCAGTTCTTC. Its translation is CSARPGAANEQFF.

The CDR3 DNA is TGCAGCGTTGAAGATTCAAGTCTTTCTCGAGGCACAGATACGCAGTATTTT. It is translated as CSVEDSSLSRGTDTQYF. The V gene is TRBV29-1, the J gene TRBJ2-3, with no clear D. Germline CDR1 and CDR2: SQVTM and ANQGSEA. Deletions cut 0 bases from V and 1 base from J, with 17 bases between. This CDR3 is 17 amino acids long.

This clonotype was seen only a few times. The DNA for the CDR3 is TGCGCCAGCAGCCAAGAATCTCGACAGGGAGGCACTGAAGCTTTCTTT. It specifies CASSQESRQGGTEAFF. The chain joins TRBV4-1 to TRBJ1-1; 7 bases map to TRBD1. This CDR3 contains 16 residues. Germline CDR1 is MGHRA and CDR2 is YSYEKL. Losses at the gene ends were 0 bases for V and 4 bases for J; bases not matched to a gene: 8.

The chain has TRBV2 and TRBJ2-7; D is unclear. CDR3 length equals 13 residues. Trimming took off 2 bases at V and 2 bases at J, with 7 bases between the two ends. Germline V gene sequence: CDR1 SNHLY, CDR2 FYNNEI. The CDR3 bases are TGTGCCAGCAGTGAACTACGAACCTACGAGCAGTACTTC. This codes for CASSELRTYEQYF.

This clonotype was counted between two and nine times. The chain uses TRBV20-1 and TRBJ1-2, with 7 nucleotides matching TRBD1. Per the germline V gene, CDR1 is DFQATT and CDR2 is SNEGSKA (reference sequence). This CDR3 spans 14 amino acids. Trimming removed 8 bases from V and 8 bases from J; junction bases left unmatched: 17. The CDR3 loop reads CSPSGGQGVEGYTF. The CDR3, as DNA: TGCAGTCCTTCGGGTGGGCAGGGGGTAGAGGGCTACACCTTC.

The chain is built from TRBV7-9 and TRBJ2-3; no clear D gene. The germline gives CDR1 SEHNR, CDR2 FQNEAQ (reference sequence). This CDR3 contains 16 residues. V lost 1 base to trimming and J lost 4 bases, with 15 bases between them. CDR3 protein: CASSLGIGEVADTQYF. CDR3 nucleotides: TGTGCCAGCAGCTTAGGGATAGGAGAGGTGGCAGATACGCAGTATTTT.

The chain is built from TRBV10-3 and TRBJ2-1; 10 bases align to TRBD2. TRBJ2-7 explains the end of the DNA better; the J call may be wrong. Per the germline V gene, CDR1 is ENHRY and CDR2 is SYGVKD. This CDR3 spans 14 amino acids. The CDR3 bases are TGTGCCATCATCGGGACTAGCGTTTTCAATGAGCAGTACTTC. This encodes CAIIGTSVFNEQYF.

The gene calls are TRBV5-5 and TRBJ1-5, with TRBD1 matching 8 bases. The CDR3 is made up of 16 amino acids. The ends lost 4 bases at V and 0 bases at J; junction bases unmatched: 6. Germline-derived CDR1 and CDR2 are SGHKS and YYEKEE (reference sequence). The CDR3 reads CASSMGQAYSNQPQHF. CDR3 coding DNA: TGTGCCAGCAGCATGGGACAGGCATATAGCAATCAGCCCCAGCATTTT. The full variable domain, in which reference TRBV5-5 and TRBJ1-5 provide the parts outside the CDR3, is DAGVTQSPTHLIKTRGQQVTLRCSPISGHKSVSWYQQVLGQGPQFIFQYYEKEERGRGNFPDRFSARQFPNYSSELNVNALLLGDSALYLCASSMGQAYSNQPQHFGDGTRLSIL.

The chain is built from TRBV4-3 and TRBJ1-6; unclear D gene. This CDR3 has 15 residues. Germline CDR1 is LGHNA and CDR2 is YSLEER. Trimming took off 0 bases at V and 6 bases at J, with 9 bases between the two ends. This CDR3 is CASSQDLTLNSPLHF. For the CDR3, the DNA is TGCGCCAGCAGCCAAGATCTCACCCTTAATTCACCCCTCCACTTT.

The chain recombines TRBV11-2 with TRBJ2-3; TRBD2 matches 11 bases. V dropped 0 bases and J dropped 2; count of bases not matched to a gene: 7. The CDR3 consists of 18 residues. Per germline, CDR1 SGHAT and CDR2 FQNNGV. The CDR3 reads CASSLDVSGGELTDTQYF. CDR3 bases: TGTGCCAGCAGCTTAGACGTTAGCGGGGGGGAACTCACAGATACGCAGTATTTT. The whole variable domain, filled in from reference TRBV11-2 and TRBJ2-3, reads EAGVAQSPRYKIIEKRQSVAFWCNPISGHATLYWYQQILGQGPKLLIQFQNNGVVDDSQLPKDRFSAERLKGVDSTLKIQPAKLEDSAVYLCASSLDVSGGELTDTQYFGPGTRLTVL.